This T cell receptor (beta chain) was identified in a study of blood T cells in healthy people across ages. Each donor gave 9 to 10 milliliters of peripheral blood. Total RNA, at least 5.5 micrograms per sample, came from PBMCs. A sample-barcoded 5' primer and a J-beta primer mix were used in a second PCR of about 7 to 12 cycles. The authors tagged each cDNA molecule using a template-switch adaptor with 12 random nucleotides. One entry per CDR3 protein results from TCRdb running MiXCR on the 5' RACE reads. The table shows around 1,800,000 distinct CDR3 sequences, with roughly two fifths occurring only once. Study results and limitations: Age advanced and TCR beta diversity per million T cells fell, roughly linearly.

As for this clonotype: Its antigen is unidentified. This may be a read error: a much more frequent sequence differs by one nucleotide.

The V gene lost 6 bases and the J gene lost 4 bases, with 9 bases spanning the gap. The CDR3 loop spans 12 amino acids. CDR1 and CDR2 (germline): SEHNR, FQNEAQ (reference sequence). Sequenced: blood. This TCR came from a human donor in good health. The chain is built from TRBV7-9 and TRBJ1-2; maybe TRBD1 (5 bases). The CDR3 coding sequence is TGTGCCAGCAGGGTAGACAGCTATGGCTACACCTTC. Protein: CASRVDSYGYTF.